The 23 T cell receptor beta chains below come from one sample, sequenced in a study of blood T cell repertoires in COVID-19. Some clones are missing from TCRdb's copy, which holds only in-frame ones; the method was immunoSEQ multiplex PCR. The sample includes more than 200,000 clones, roughly 89% seen only once; the top ten take around 4%. Sequencing used PBMCs or T cells enriched from blood (not recorded which). The receptors shown here come from a woman in her twenties or thirties who had recovered from COVID-19.

V gene TRBV19 combines with J gene TRBJ2-7, with 8 bases aligning to TRBD2. J gave up 1 base and V 6 bases, and 8 bases lay outside the gene matches. CDR3 length equals 15 residues. Germline CDR1 reads LNHDA; CDR2 reads SQIVND (reference sequence). This chain's CDR3 is CASSIGSGMSYEQYF. The CDR3 nucleotides are TGTGCCAGTAGCATTGGTAGCGGGATGTCCTACGAGCAGTACTTC.

In this sample, this clone turned up many times. This chain joins TRBV18 and TRBJ2-7; D call uncertain. This CDR3 comprises 15 residues. V lost 2 bases and J 3 bases, leaving 14 bases between the germline ends. Germline CDR1 is KGHSH and CDR2 is LQKENI. CDR3 sequence reads: CASSPKFEQFYEQYF. The DNA of the CDR3 is TGTGCCAGCTCACCAAAGTTTGAACAGTTCTACGAGCAGTACTTC.

Only one count was recorded for this clone. The rearrangement joins TRBV11-2 to TRBJ2-7; possible D gene TRBD1, 5 bases. The germline V and J ends were trimmed by 5 bases and 6 bases, with 11 bases remaining between them. Germline-derived CDR1 and CDR2 are SGHAT and FQNNGV. The CDR3 extends over 12 amino acids. The CDR3 spells CASSTHRSEQYF. CDR3 in DNA: TGTGCCAGCAGCACACACAGGAGCGAGCAGTACTTC.

V is TRBV30 and J is TRBJ2-1; tentatively, D is TRBD2 (6 bases). The germline V and J ends were trimmed by 6 bases and 1 base, with 10 bases remaining between them. This CDR3 is 13 amino acids long. Per germline, CDR1 GTSNPN and CDR2 SVGIG (reference sequence). CDR3 nucleotides: TGTGCCTGCCACAGCGGGTCCTACAATGAGCAGTTCTTC. It is translated as CACHSGSYNEQFF.

V usage is TRBV4-1 and J usage is TRBJ2-7; 12 nucleotides agree with TRBD2. CDR3 length: 16 amino acids. Trimming cost V 2 bases and J 3 bases; bases outside gene matches: 5. In germline, CDR1 is MGHRA, CDR2 YSYEKL. The CDR3 nucleotides read TGCGCCAGCAGCCAAACACTAGCGGGAGGTATCTACGAGCAGTACTTC. As protein: CASSQTLAGGIYEQYF.

This clone was counted a few times. The rearrangement uses TRBV2 and TRBJ2-2; TRBD1 might be the D (6 bases). Germline CDR1 SNHLY, CDR2 FYNNEI. Trimming shortened V by 7 bases and J by 4 bases, and 16 bases separated the two germline ends. This CDR3 comprises 15 residues. The CDR3 is CASISDRSGTGELFF. For the CDR3, the DNA is TGTGCCAGCATCTCTGACAGGTCCGGCACCGGGGAGCTGTTTTTT.

This chain joins TRBV29-1 and TRBJ1-2, with a weak D call TRBD1 (6 bases). This CDR3 comprises 14 residues. The V gene's germline CDR1 is SQVTM and CDR2 ANQGSEA. V was clipped by 3 bases and J by 2 bases, with 13 bases between them. The CDR3 spells CSVDSHTGNYGYTF. The CDR3 DNA reads TGCAGCGTTGACAGCCACACAGGGAACTATGGCTACACCTTC.

J is TRBJ1-2 and V is TRBV18, with 10 bases that match TRBD1. This CDR3 is built from 15 residues. V trimming: 3 bases; J trimming: 8 bases; junction bases outside the gene matches: 9. From germline, CDR1 is KGHSH and CDR2 LQKENI. The CDR3 here is CASSPDRDRGGGYTF. The DNA of the CDR3 is TGTGCCAGCTCACCCGACCGGGACAGGGGTGGCGGCTACACCTTC.

The V and J genes are TRBV6-1 and TRBJ2-7; a possible D gene is TRBD1 (6 bases). The ends were cut back, 2 bases at V and 5 bases at J, with 16 bases in the middle. Germline V gene data show CDR1 as MNHNS and CDR2 as SASEGT. The CDR3 length is 15 residues. CDR3 amino acids: CASSEMARGLDEQYF. Here the CDR3 DNA reads TGTGCCAGCAGTGAAATGGCCAGGGGCCTGGACGAGCAGTACTTC.

This clone was counted a single time. The chain carries TRBV27 and TRBJ1-1, with TRBD1 matching over 7 bases. Germline V CDR1 and CDR2: MNHEY, SMNVEV (reference sequence). The CDR3 consists of 16 residues. Trimming cost V 4 bases and J 0 bases; bases outside gene matches: 8. CDR3 in amino acids: CASSSLRGGMNTEAFF. The CDR3 region has the DNA TGTGCCAGCAGTTCCCTCCGAGGGGGCATGAACACTGAAGCTTTCTTT.

This chain connects TRBV15 to TRBJ2-6, with D unresolved. This CDR3 is built from 15 residues. Germline V gene sequence: CDR1 LNHNV, CDR2 YYDKDF (reference sequence). V gave up 5 bases and J gave up 0 bases, with 8 bases separating them. CDR3 loop: CATSPSYSGANVLTF. The CDR3 DNA is TGTGCCACCAGCCCCAGTTACTCTGGGGCCAACGTCCTGACTTTC.

The DNA for the CDR3 is TGTGCCAGCAGCTTAGGGCGGAGGCTGGCGGGAGCTGAGCAGTTCTTC. This codes for CASSLGRRLAGAEQFF. The rearrangement uses TRBV11-2 and TRBJ2-1; 7 bases map to TRBD2. The CDR3 is 16 residues long. Germline V gene lookup returns CDR1 SGHAT and CDR2 FQNNGV. V lost 1 base, J lost 9 bases, and 12 bases stayed unmatched.

The gene calls are TRBV28 and TRBJ2-7, with 11 bases aligning to TRBD2. Per the germline V gene, CDR1 is MDHEN and CDR2 is SYDVKM. Trimming at V came to 8 bases and at J to 4 bases, leaving 7 bases not matched to a gene. The CDR3 is 14 residues long. This chain's CDR3 is CASQTSGSVYEQYF. The CDR3 DNA sequence: TGTGCCAGCCAAACTAGCGGGAGTGTGTACGAGCAGTACTTC.

The J gene is TRBJ2-7, the V gene TRBV3-1 (or the pseudogene TRBV3-2), with D maybe TRBD2 (6 bases). CDR1 is LGHDT and CDR2 is YNNKEL in the germline V gene (reference sequence). The CDR3 spans 15 residues. V shed 1 base and J shed 1 base, with 11 bases lying between them. Here the CDR3 DNA reads TGTGCCAGCAGCCAAGGCGTGGGGGGATCCTACGAGCAGTACTTC. It yields the protein CASSQGVGGSYEQYF.

V gene TRBV18 combines with J gene TRBJ1-2; TRBD1 is a possible D gene (5 bases). The CDR3 contains 14 residues. CDR1 is KGHSH, CDR2 LQKENI, per germline. Trimming took 6 bases from V and 8 from J, leaving 19 bases between them. The chain's CDR3 is CASSPLGGSEGYTF. The CDR3, as DNA: TGTGCCAGCTCGCCCCTTGGGGGGAGTGAAGGCTACACCTTC.

This clone was seen only once. The genes are TRBV24-1 and TRBJ1-1; D ambiguous. The CDR3 consists of 13 residues. Germline loops: CDR1 KGHDR, CDR2 SFDVKD. V lost 7 bases and J lost 3, with 11 bases in between. CDR3 region: CATRSPEDTEAFF. Here the CDR3 DNA reads TGTGCCACCAGGTCCCCGGAGGACACTGAAGCTTTCTTT.

The chain combines TRBV7-8 with TRBJ1-2; D might be TRBD1 (6 bases). CDR1 and CDR2 from the germline V gene are SGHVS and FQNEAQ. The CDR3 is 17 residues long. V lost 1 base and J 3 bases, leaving 18 bases between the germline ends. DNA of the CDR3: TGTGCCAGCAGCTTAGGAGGTCGGGGGGGCCAGGACTATGGCTACACCTTC. It yields the protein CASSLGGRGGQDYGYTF.

The chain carries TRBV19 and TRBJ1-2, with 11 bases aligning to TRBD1. This CDR3 is 15 amino acids long. V dropped 6 bases and J dropped 7; count of bases not matched to a gene: 10. Germline CDR1 reads LNHDA; CDR2 reads SQIVND (reference sequence). CDR3 region: CASSILGQGAAGYTF. The CDR3 nucleotides read TGTGCCAGTAGCATACTTGGACAGGGGGCCGCTGGCTACACCTTC.

This chain links TRBV28 with TRBJ2-7; D gene uncertain. The CDR3 totals 14 residues. The germline V gene encodes CDR1 MDHEN and CDR2 SYDVKM. The V and J ends lost 4 bases and 2 bases respectively, with 12 bases between them. The CDR3, as DNA: TGTGCCAGCAGTTCTCCAGGTTCCCCCTACGAGCAGTACTTC. This gives the protein CASSSPGSPYEQYF.

V gene TRBV5-4 combines with J gene TRBJ2-5; a weak D match, TRBD2 (5 bases). Looked up from germline, CDR1 is SGHNT and CDR2 is YYREEE (reference sequence). The CDR3 runs to 14 residues. Trimming took off 4 bases at V and 2 bases at J, with 12 bases between the two ends. This CDR3 is CASSAEGPQETQYF. In DNA form, the CDR3 reads TGTGCCAGCAGCGCAGAGGGTCCGCAAGAGACCCAGTACTTC. The full variable domain, in which reference TRBV5-4 and TRBJ2-5 provide the parts outside the CDR3, is ETGVTQSPTHLIKTRGQQVTLRCSSQSGHNTVSWYQQALGQGPQFIFQYYREEENGRGNFPPRFSGLQFPNYSSELNVNALELDDSALYLCASSAEGPQETQYFGPGTRLLVL.

This clone was detected a few times. CDR3 coding DNA: TGTGCCAGCAGCTGGGGTGGAGGACCCCCAAATGAGGAGCAGTACTTC. Translated, it gives CASSWGGGPPNEEQYF. The rearrangement uses TRBV5-6 and TRBJ2-7, with D possibly TRBD2 on 5 matching bases. V lost 3 bases to trimming and J lost 7 bases, with 23 bases between them. The germline CDR1 and CDR2 sequences are SGHDT and YYEEEE. The CDR3 runs to 16 residues.

This chain links TRBV5-1 with TRBJ1-1; D is uncertain. V lost 0 bases and J lost 4, with 7 bases in between. The CDR3 contains 13 residues. Looked up from germline, CDR1 is SGHRS and CDR2 is YFSETQ. This CDR3 reads CASSLDGVTEAFF. The CDR3 DNA reads as TGCGCCAGCAGCTTGGATGGAGTCACTGAAGCTTTCTTT. The complete variable domain, with remaining parts taken from reference TRBV5-1 and TRBJ1-1, reads KAGVTQTPRYLIKTRGQQVTLSCSPISGHRSVSWYQQTPGQGLQFLFEYFSETQRNKGNFPGRFSGRQFSNSRSEMNVSTLELGDSALYLCASSLDGVTEAFFGQGTRLTVV.

This rearrangement joins TRBV5-6 to TRBJ1-5, with 8 bases aligning to TRBD1. Germline CDR1 SGHDT, CDR2 YYEEEE. CDR3 length: 17 amino acids. J lost 0 bases, V lost 4 bases, and 9 bases had no gene match. The CDR3 DNA is TGTGCCAGCAGCAACAGGGGGAAGGGCTCTAGCAATCAGCCCCAGCATTTT. Its translation is CASSNRGKGSSNQPQHF.